These 10 T cell receptor beta chains originate from one sample sequenced in a study of tumor-infiltrating lymphocytes in primary liver carcinoma. Both RNA and DNA were isolated together from about 21-30 mg of bulk tissue that had not been sorted. Constant-region priming of about 0.5 ug total RNA yielded TCR beta cDNA. Three rounds of nested multiplex PCR with slightly modified ARM-PCR produced TCR beta libraries. Running around 9 cycles apiece, the first two PCR rounds relied on TRBV1-TRBV30 forward primers together with a C-beta reverse primer. In TCRdb, the multiplex PCR reads were re-called with MiXCR into one record per CDR3 protein. The sample has fewer than 75,000 distinct CDR3 sequences, about three quarters seen once. Sequencing used liver tumor tissue from sampling region 4. Regarding subset: tumor region T4, right-lateral pole. Receptor source: a man aged 35 to 55 with primary liver carcinoma and hepatitis B virus infection.

In this sample, this clonotype turned up once. In this CDR3 the conserved last residue, phenylalanine or tryptophan, is missing, so a read error is likely. V and J are TRBV4-2 and TRBJ2-5, with 14 bases that match TRBD2. The CDR3 totals 16 residues. CDR1 is LGHNA and CDR2 is YNFKEQ in the germline V gene. Trimming at V came to 3 bases and at J to 1 base, leaving 1 base not matched to a gene. The DNA for the CDR3 is TGTGCCAGCAGCCAGGGACTAGCGGGGGCCCAAGAGACCCAGTACTTG. Its protein is CASSQGLAGAQETQYL.

About this clonotype: One end of the junction varies from germline; a read error may be responsible. This chain links TRBV11-2 with TRBJ2-7; possibly TRBD2 for D (5 bases). The CDR3 has 12 amino acids. CDR1 is SGHAT and CDR2 is FQNNGV in the germline V gene. In DNA, the CDR3 is TGTGCCAGCAGTCCAGGTGACTACAAGCAGTATTTC. Protein product: CASSPGDYKQYF.

This clonotype was observed once. This may arise from a read error, as a much more abundant clone is one base away. V usage is TRBV29-1 and J usage is TRBJ2-7; either TRBD1 or TRBD2 may supply D (5 bases each). Germline CDR1 reads SQVTM; CDR2 reads ANQGSEA. CDR3 length equals 12 residues. The CDR3 DNA is TGCAACGCCGGGGACCCTATGGGCGAGCAGTACTTC. Its protein product is CNAGDPMGEQYF.

Regarding this clonotype: Possible read error: a much larger clone is one base away. V is TRBV13 and J is TRBJ1-4, with D uncertain. CDR1 is PRHDT and CDR2 is FYEKMQ in the germline V gene (reference sequence). The CDR3 has 13 residues. Trimming pared 5 bases from V and 2 bases from J, leaving 6 bases between. The CDR3 nucleotides are TGTGCCAGCAGCCCCACCACTAATGAAAAACTGTTTTTT. As protein: CASSPTTNEKLFF.

Turning to this clonotype: A much larger clonotype is one base distant, so this may be a read error. V and J are TRBV2 and TRBJ2-1; weak D call: TRBD1 (6 bases). Germline lookup yields CDR1 SNHLY and CDR2 FYNNEI. The length of the CDR3 is 11 residues. The CDR3 here is CDSSHRDEQFF. CDR3 coding DNA: TGTGACAGCAGTCACAGGGATGAGCAGTTCTTC.

The rearrangement links TRBV5-1 to TRBJ2-3; 7 nucleotides line up with TRBD2. The CDR3 contains 14 residues. Unmatched junction bases numbered 9, after V lost 6 bases and J lost 5 bases. The germline V gene encodes CDR1 SGHRS and CDR2 YFSETQ. The CDR3 DNA is TGCGCCAGCACCGCGGGGGTAGCGGGAGATACGCAGTATTTT. It codes for CASTAGVAGDTQYF.

This clonotype was counted a single time. V gene TRBV11-2 combines with J gene TRBJ2-7; the D is unclear. Germline V gives CDR1 SGHAT, CDR2 FQNNGV. This CDR3 comprises 13 residues. Trimming took off 9 bases at V and 5 bases at J, with 17 bases between the two ends. The DNA of the CDR3 is TGTGCCAGTAGCACACATATTGGAAACGAGCAGTACTTC. As protein: CASSTHIGNEQYF.

This clonotype was detected once. Its ends do not fully match the called genes, so a read error is possible. The J gene is TRBJ1-2, the V gene TRBV30, with D possibly TRBD1 on 6 matching bases. The CDR3 extends over 14 amino acids. CDR1 is GTSNPN and CDR2 is SVGIG in the germline V gene (reference sequence). The CDR3 region has the DNA TGTGCCTGTAGTGACGTAGAACAGGGAGATGGCTACACCTTC. This codes for CACSDVEQGDGYTF.

V usage is TRBV2 and J usage is TRBJ2-1, with 11 bases aligning to TRBD2. Germline CDR1 reads SNHLY; CDR2 reads FYNNEI. The J segment lost 6 bases and the V segment lost 9 bases, leaving 7 bases of the junction unmatched. The CDR3 is 14 amino acids. Here the CDR3 reads CASTGTSGGNEQFF. CDR3 nucleotides: TGTGCCAGTACTGGGACTAGCGGAGGCAATGAGCAGTTCTTC. Full variable domain (rest looked up from reference TRBV2 and TRBJ2-1): EPEVTQTPSHQVTQMGQEVILRCVPISNHLYFYWYRQILGQKVEFLVSFYNNEISEKSEIFDDQFSVERPDGSNFTLKIRSTKLEDSAMYFCASTGTSGGNEQFFGPGTRLTVL.

Of note for this clonotype: It may be a read error: a sequence one base away is much more abundant. The genes are TRBV4-3 and TRBJ2-5; TRBD1 or TRBD2 may be the D gene (5 bases each). Germline V gene sequence: CDR1 LGHNA, CDR2 YSLEER. The CDR3 length is 14 residues. The CDR3 is CASSQGDARSTQNF. Here the CDR3 DNA reads TGCGCCAGCAGCCAAGGGGACGCCAGATCGACCCAGAACTTC.